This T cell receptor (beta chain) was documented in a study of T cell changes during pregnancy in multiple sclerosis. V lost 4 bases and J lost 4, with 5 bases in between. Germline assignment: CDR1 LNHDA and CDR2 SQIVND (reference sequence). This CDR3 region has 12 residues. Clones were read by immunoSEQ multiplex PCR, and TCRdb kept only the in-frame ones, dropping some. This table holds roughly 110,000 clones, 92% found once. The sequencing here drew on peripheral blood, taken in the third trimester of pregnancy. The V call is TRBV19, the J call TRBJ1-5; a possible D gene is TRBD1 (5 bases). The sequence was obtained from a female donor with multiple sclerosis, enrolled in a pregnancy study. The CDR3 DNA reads TGTGCCAGTAGTAAGGGGAATCAGCCCCAGCATTTT. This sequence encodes CASSKGNQPQHF.